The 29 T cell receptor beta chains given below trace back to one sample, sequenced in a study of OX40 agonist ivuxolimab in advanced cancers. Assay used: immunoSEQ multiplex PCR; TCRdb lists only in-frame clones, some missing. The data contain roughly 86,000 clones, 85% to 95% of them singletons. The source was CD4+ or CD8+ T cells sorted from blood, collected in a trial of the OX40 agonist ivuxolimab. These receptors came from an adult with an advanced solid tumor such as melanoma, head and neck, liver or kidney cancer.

The CDR3 coding sequence is TGTGCCAGCAGTCCGCTCATTTCTGAAGCTTTCTTT. Translating it yields CASSPLISEAFF. The V call is TRBV6-6, the J call TRBJ1-1; D unresolved. Deletions cut 5 bases from V and 6 bases from J, with 10 bases between. Germline lookup yields CDR1 MNHNY and CDR2 SVGAGI (reference sequence). The CDR3 has 12 residues.

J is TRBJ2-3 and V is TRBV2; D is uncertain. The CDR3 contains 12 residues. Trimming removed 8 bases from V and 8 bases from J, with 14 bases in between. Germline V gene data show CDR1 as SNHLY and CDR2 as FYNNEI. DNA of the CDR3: TGTGCCAGCTTGCCCAGGCACGGTACGCAGTATTTT. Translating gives CASLPRHGTQYF.

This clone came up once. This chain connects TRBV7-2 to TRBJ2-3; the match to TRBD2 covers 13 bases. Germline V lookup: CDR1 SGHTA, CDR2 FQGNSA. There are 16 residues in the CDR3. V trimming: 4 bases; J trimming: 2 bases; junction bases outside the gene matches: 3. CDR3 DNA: TGTGCCAGCAGCTCGGGACTAGCGGGGACCACAGATACGCAGTATTTT. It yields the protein CASSSGLAGTTDTQYF.

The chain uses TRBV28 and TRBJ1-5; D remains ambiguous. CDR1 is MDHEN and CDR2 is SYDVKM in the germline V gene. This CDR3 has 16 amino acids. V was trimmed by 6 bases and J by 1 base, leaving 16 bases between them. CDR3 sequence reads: CASRRAGGSSNQPQHF. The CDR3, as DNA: TGTGCCAGCAGGAGAGCAGGTGGATCGAGCAATCAGCCCCAGCATTTT.

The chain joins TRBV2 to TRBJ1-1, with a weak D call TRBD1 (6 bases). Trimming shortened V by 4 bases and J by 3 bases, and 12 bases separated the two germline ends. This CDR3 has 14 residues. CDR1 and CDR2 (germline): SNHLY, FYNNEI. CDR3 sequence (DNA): TGTGCCAGCAGTGTTTTGGCAGGGGACACTGAAGCTTTCTTT. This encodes CASSVLAGDTEAFF.

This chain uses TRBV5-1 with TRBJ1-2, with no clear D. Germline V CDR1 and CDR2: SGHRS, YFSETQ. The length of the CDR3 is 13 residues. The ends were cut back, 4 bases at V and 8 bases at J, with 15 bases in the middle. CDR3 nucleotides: TGCGCCAGCAGCCCCGGCGGGATATTCGGCTACACCTTC. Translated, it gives CASSPGGIFGYTF.

The CDR3 DNA reads TGTGCCACCATGAGCGGACTAGCGGGATTAGAGACCCAGTACTTC. Protein: CATMSGLAGLETQYF. The V call is TRBV15, the J call TRBJ2-5, with TRBD2 matching over 12 bases. There are 15 residues in the CDR3. Germline V gene sequence: CDR1 LNHNV, CDR2 YYDKDF (reference sequence). V lost 7 bases to trimming and J lost 4 bases; unmatched junction nucleotides: 7.

In DNA, the CDR3 is TGTGCCAGCTGGGAGCCGACCCCTAACTATGGCTACACCTTC. Residues: CASWEPTPNYGYTF. V usage is TRBV6-1 and J usage is TRBJ1-2; D is uncertain. Trimming cost V 8 bases and J 0 bases, with 13 bases left between them. The CDR3 length is 14 residues. Germline V CDR1 and CDR2: MNHNS, SASEGT.

For the CDR3, the DNA is TGTGCCAGCAGCTTTTTTAGCGGGAGAAGGGGGTATACGCAGTATTTT. This sequence encodes CASSFFSGRRGYTQYF. This chain links TRBV5-6 with TRBJ2-3; TRBD2 aligns across 9 bases. J gave up 7 bases and V 2 bases, and 11 bases lay outside the gene matches. Germline V CDR1 and CDR2: SGHDT, YYEEEE. CDR3 length: 16 residues.

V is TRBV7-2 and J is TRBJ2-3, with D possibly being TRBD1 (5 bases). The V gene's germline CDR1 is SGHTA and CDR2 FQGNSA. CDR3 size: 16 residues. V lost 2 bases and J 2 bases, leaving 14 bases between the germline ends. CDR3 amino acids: CASSLSVGPITDTQYF. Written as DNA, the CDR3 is TGTGCCAGCAGCTTATCGGTGGGGCCCATCACAGATACGCAGTATTTT.

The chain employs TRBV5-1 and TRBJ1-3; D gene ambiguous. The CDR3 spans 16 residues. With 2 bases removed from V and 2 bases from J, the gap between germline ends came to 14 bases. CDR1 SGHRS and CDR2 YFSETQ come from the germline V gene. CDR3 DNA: TGCGCCAGCAGCTTACCCGTAATCGGCCCTGGAAACACCATATATTTT. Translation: CASSLPVIGPGNTIYF.

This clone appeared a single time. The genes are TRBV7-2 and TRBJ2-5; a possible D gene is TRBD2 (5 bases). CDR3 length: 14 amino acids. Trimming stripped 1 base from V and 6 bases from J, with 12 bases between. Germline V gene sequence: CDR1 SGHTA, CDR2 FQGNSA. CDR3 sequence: CASSLEVALKTQYF. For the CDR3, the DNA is TGTGCCAGCAGCTTAGAGGTAGCGTTAAAGACCCAGTACTTC.

The CDR3 loop is CASRKDRGGNQPQHF. The CDR3 region has the DNA TGTGCCAGCAGAAAGGACAGGGGGGGCAATCAGCCCCAGCATTTT. This rearrangement joins TRBV6-5 to TRBJ1-5, with 10 bases lining up with TRBD1. V trimming: 6 bases; J trimming: 2 bases; junction bases outside the gene matches: 4. CDR3 length: 15 residues. CDR1 is MNHEY and CDR2 is SVGAGI in the germline V gene.

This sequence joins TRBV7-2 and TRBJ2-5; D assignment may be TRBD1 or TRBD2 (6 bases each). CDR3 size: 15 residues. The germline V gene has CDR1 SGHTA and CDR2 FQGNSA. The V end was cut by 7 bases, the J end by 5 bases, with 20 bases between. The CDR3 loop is CASTPGALKRETQYF. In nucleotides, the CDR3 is TGTGCCAGCACCCCGGGGGCGTTAAAAAGGGAGACCCAGTACTTC.

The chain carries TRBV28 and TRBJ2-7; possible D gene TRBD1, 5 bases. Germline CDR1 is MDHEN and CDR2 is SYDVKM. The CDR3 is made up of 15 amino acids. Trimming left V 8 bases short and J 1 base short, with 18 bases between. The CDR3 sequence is CASSPPDRQSYEQYF. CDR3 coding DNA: TGTGCCAGCTCCCCACCCGACCGACAGTCCTACGAGCAGTACTTC.

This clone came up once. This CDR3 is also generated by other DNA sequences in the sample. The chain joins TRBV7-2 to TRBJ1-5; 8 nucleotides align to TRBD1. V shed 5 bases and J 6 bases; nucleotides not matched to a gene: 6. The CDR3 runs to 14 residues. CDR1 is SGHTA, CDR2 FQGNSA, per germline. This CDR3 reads CASSTTGEGQPQHF. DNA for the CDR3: TGTGCCAGCAGCACGACAGGGGAAGGTCAGCCCCAGCATTTT.

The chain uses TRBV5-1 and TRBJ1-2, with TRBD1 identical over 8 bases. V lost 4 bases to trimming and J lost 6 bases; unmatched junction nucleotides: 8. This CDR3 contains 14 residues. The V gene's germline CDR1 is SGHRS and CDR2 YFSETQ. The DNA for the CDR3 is TGCGCCAGCAGCCTCTACGGACAGGGAAATGGCTACACCTTC. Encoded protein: CASSLYGQGNGYTF.

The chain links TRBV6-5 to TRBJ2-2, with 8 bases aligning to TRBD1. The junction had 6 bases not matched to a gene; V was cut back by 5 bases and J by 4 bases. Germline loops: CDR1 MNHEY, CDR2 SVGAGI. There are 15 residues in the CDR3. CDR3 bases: TGTGCCAGCAGTATTTCGACAGGGGTCACCGGGGAGCTGTTTTTT. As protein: CASSISTGVTGELFF.

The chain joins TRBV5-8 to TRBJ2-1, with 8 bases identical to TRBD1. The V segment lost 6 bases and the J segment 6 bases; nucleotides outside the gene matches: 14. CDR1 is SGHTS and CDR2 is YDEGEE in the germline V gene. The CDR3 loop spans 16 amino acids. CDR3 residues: CASNVLTGGASNEQFF. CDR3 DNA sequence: TGTGCCAGCAACGTACTAACAGGGGGTGCAAGCAATGAGCAGTTCTTC.

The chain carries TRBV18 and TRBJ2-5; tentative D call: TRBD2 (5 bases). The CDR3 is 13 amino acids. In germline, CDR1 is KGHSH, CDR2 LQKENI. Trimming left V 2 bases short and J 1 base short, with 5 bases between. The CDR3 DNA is TGTGCCAGCTCACCAGGACTCCAAGAGACCCAGTACTTC. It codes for CASSPGLQETQYF. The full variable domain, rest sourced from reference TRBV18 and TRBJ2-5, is NAGVMQNPRHLVRRRGQEARLRCSPMKGHSHVYWYRQLPEEGLKFMVYLQKENIIDESGMPKERFSAEFPKEGPSILRIQQVVRGDSAAYFCASSPGLQETQYFGPGTRLLVL.

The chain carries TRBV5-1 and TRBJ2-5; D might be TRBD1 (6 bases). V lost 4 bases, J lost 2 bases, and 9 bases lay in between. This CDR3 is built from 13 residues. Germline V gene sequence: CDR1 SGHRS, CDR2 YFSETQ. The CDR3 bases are TGCGCCAGCAGCACGCAGGGGCAAGAGACCCAGTACTTC. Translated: CASSTQGQETQYF.

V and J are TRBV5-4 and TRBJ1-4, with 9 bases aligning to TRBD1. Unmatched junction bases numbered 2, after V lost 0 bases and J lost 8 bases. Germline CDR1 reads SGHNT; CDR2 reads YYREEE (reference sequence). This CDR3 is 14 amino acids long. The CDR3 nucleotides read TGTGCCAGCAGCTTGGAGGGGACAGGGGAAAAACTGTTTTTT. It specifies CASSLEGTGEKLFF.

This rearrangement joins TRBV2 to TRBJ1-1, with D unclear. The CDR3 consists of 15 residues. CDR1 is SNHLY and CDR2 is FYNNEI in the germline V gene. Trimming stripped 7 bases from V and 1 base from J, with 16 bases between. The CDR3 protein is CASKPEGGENTEAFF. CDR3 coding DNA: TGTGCCAGCAAACCCGAGGGCGGAGAGAACACTGAAGCTTTCTTT. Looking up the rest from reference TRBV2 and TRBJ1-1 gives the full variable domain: EPEVTQTPSHQVTQMGQEVILRCVPISNHLYFYWYRQILGQKVEFLVSFYNNEISEKSEIFDDQFSVERPDGSNFTLKIRSTKLEDSAMYFCASKPEGGENTEAFFGQGTRLTVV.

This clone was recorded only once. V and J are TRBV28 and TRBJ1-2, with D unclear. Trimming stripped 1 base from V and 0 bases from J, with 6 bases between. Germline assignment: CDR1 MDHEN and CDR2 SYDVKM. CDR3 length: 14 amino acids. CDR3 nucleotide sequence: TGTGCCAGCAGTTTATACGGAGCTAACTATGGCTACACCTTC. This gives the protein CASSLYGANYGYTF.

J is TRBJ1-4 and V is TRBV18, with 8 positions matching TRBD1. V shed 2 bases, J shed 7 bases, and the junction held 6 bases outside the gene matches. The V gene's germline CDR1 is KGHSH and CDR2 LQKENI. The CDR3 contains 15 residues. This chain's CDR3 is CASSPAAGGSEKLFF. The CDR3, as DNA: TGTGCCAGCTCACCAGCGGCAGGGGGCAGTGAAAAACTGTTTTTT.

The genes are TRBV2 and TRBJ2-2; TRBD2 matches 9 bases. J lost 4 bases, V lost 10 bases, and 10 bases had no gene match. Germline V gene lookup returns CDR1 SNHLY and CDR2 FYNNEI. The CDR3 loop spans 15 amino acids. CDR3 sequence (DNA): TGTGCCACCAACGGGGGCGGGAGGGGCACCGGGGAGCTGTTTTTT. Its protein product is CATNGGGRGTGELFF.

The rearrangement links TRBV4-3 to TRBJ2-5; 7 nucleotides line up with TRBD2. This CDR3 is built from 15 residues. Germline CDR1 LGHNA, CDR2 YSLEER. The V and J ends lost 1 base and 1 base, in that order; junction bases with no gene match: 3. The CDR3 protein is CASSQAGGVQETQYF. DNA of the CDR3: TGCGCCAGCAGCCAAGCGGGGGGAGTCCAAGAGACCCAGTACTTC.

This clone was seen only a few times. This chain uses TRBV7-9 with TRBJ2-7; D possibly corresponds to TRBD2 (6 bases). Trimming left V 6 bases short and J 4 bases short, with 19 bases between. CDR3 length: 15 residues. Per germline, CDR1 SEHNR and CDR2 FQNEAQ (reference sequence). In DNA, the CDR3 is TGTGCCAGCAGACCGTTCTTAGTAGCGGATTACGAGCAGTACTTC. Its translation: CASRPFLVADYEQYF.

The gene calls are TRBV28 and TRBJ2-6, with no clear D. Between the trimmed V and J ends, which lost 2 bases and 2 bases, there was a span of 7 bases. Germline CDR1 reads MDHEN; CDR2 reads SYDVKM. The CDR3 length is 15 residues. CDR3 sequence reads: CASSLNSAGANVLTF. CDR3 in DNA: TGTGCCAGCAGTTTAAATTCCGCTGGGGCCAACGTCCTGACTTTC.